The 29 T cell receptor beta chains below all came from one sample that was sequenced in a study of T-cell reconstitution after alpha-beta-depleted transplantation in children. During its preparation, the TCRbeta library received unique molecular identifiers. TCRdb re-derived calls from the PCR reads in MiXCR, one entry per CDR3 protein. Of some 500,000 distinct CDR3 sequences in the sample, around 20% are singletons; the top ten hold approximately 3%. The specimen was PBMCs from the stem cell graft donor, collected from the stem cell graft. Source of these receptors: a human donor who donated a stem cell graft to a child with acute lymphoblastic leukemia.

The chain is built from TRBV12-3 or TRBV12-4 and TRBJ2-3; 8 positions agree with TRBD2. The CDR3 is 18 residues long. The ends lost 1 base at V and 0 bases at J; junction bases unmatched: 9. DNA for the CDR3: TGTGCCAGCAGTTTAGGGTTCTGGCGGGAGGCTAGCACAGATACGCAGTATTTT. Its translation: CASSLGFWREASTDTQYF.

In this sample, this clonotype turned up a few times. The CDR3 protein is CASSDRAGPDTQYF. The CDR3 DNA follows: TGTGCCAGCAGTGACAGGGCCGGGCCAGATACGCAGTATTTT. This chain connects TRBV11-2 to TRBJ2-3, with 7 bases lining up with TRBD1. V lost 6 bases and J lost 4; bases outside the gene matches: 7. The CDR3 covers 14 residues. Germline V gives CDR1 SGHAT, CDR2 FQNNGV.

This chain joins TRBV6-5 and TRBJ2-6, with 9 bases identical to TRBD1. The ends lost 2 bases at V and 0 bases at J; junction bases unmatched: 5. CDR1 is MNHEY and CDR2 is SVGAGI in the germline V gene. CDR3 length: 18 amino acids. The CDR3 region is CASSYEGTGFSGANVLTF. The CDR3 DNA reads TGTGCCAGCAGTTACGAGGGGACAGGGTTCTCTGGGGCCAACGTCCTGACTTTC.

The chain uses TRBV11-3 and TRBJ1-1; 7 bases match TRBD1. V lost 5 bases to trimming and J lost 11 bases; unmatched junction nucleotides: 11. Looked up from germline, CDR1 is SGHNT and CDR2 is YENEEA. This CDR3 has 13 amino acids. The CDR3 is CASSQGQERGAFF. The CDR3 bases are TGTGCCAGCAGCCAAGGACAGGAACGAGGCGCTTTCTTT. The full variable domain, in which reference TRBV11-3 and TRBJ1-1 provide the parts outside the CDR3, is EAGVVQSPRYKIIEKKQPVAFWCNPISGHNTLYWYLQNLGQGPELLIRYENEEAVDDSQLPKDRFSAERLKGVDSTLKIQPAELGDSAVYLCASSQGQERGAFFGQGTRLTVV.

The V gene is TRBV12-3 or TRBV12-4, the J gene TRBJ2-1; 9 bases are a match to TRBD2. The length of the CDR3 is 13 residues. Trimming cost V 3 bases and J 14 bases; bases outside gene matches: 8. CDR3 sequence reads: CASSFVRGRAEFF. CDR3 sequence (DNA): TGTGCCAGCAGTTTTGTTCGCGGGAGGGCCGAGTTCTTC.

This clonotype was detected only a few times. The gene calls are TRBV5-1 and TRBJ2-3; D not certain. V lost 0 bases, J lost 3 bases, and 5 bases lay in between. Germline assignment: CDR1 SGHRS and CDR2 YFSETQ. This CDR3 has 13 residues. CDR3 in DNA: TGCGCCAGCAGCTTGGATGAAACAGATACGCAGTATTTT. Amino acids: CASSLDETDTQYF.

This clonotype was picked up a small number of times. V usage is TRBV4-1 and J usage is TRBJ2-1; 12 bases are shared with TRBD2. Germline assignment: CDR1 MGHRA and CDR2 YSYEKL. The CDR3 spans 17 residues. V lost 0 bases, J lost 7 bases, and 7 bases stayed unmatched. CDR3 amino acids: CASSQDYGLAGQNEQFF. The CDR3, as DNA: TGCGCCAGCAGCCAAGATTACGGACTAGCGGGACAGAATGAGCAGTTCTTC.

The J gene is TRBJ2-1, the V gene TRBV6-1; the match to TRBD1 covers 7 bases. Germline V CDR1 and CDR2: MNHNS, SASEGT. J lost 0 bases, V lost 6 bases, and 8 bases had no gene match. The CDR3 has 16 residues. CDR3 sequence (DNA): TGTGCCAGCAGCAGAGGGGGCTGGAGCTCCTACAATGAGCAGTTCTTC. Encoded protein: CASSRGGWSSYNEQFF.

The chain couples TRBV12-3 or TRBV12-4 to TRBJ1-2; 9 nucleotides agree with TRBD1. V lost 5 bases and J lost 4; bases outside the gene matches: 14. CDR3 size: 17 residues. The CDR3 is CASSPWDRAGPGYGYTF. In DNA form, the CDR3 reads TGTGCCAGCAGTCCTTGGGACAGGGCCGGACCCGGCTATGGCTACACCTTC.

The chain links TRBV7-9 to TRBJ1-2; D is unresolved. The V gene's germline CDR1 is SEHNR and CDR2 FQNEAQ (reference sequence). V was pared by 0 bases and J by 8 bases, with 10 bases between. The length of the CDR3 is 13 residues. The CDR3 DNA reads as TGTGCCAGCAGCTTAGCAGGGAAAGGGGGCTACACCTTC. Translating gives CASSLAGKGGYTF.

CDR3 sequence: CASSLPNRLAGGHNEQFF. Here the CDR3 DNA reads TGCGCCAGCAGCCTGCCCAACCGGCTAGCGGGAGGGCATAATGAGCAGTTCTTC. The chain employs TRBV4-1 and TRBJ2-1, with TRBD2 matching over 12 bases. The CDR3 is 18 amino acids. V was clipped by 4 bases and J by 7 bases; unmatched bases: 14. Per the germline V gene, CDR1 is MGHRA and CDR2 is YSYEKL.

The genes are TRBV13 and TRBJ2-7, with a tentative D call TRBD1 (6 bases). This CDR3 region has 14 residues. V lost 5 bases, J lost 2 bases, and 13 bases lay in between. Germline values: CDR1 PRHDT, CDR2 FYEKMQ (reference sequence). The CDR3 DNA is TGTGCCAGCAGCCGAGGGACATTTACCTACGAGCAGTACTTC. This codes for CASSRGTFTYEQYF.

There are many counts of this clonotype. The gene calls are TRBV6-5 and TRBJ1-2; the match to TRBD1 covers 9 bases. J gave up 6 bases and V 0 bases, and 2 bases lay outside the gene matches. Germline CDR1 and CDR2: MNHEY and SVGAGI. The CDR3 is 14 amino acids. CDR3 region: CASSYSRTGDGYTF. The CDR3 DNA is TGTGCCAGCAGTTACTCGAGGACAGGGGATGGCTACACCTTC.

The V gene is TRBV5-6, the J gene TRBJ2-1, with a tentative D call TRBD2 (6 bases). CDR3 length: 16 amino acids. V lost 3 bases and J 4 bases, leaving 17 bases between the germline ends. Germline lookup yields CDR1 SGHDT and CDR2 YYEEEE. The CDR3 DNA reads as TGTGCCAGCAGCTCCCGCCGGAGGGGATCGTACAATGAGCAGTTCTTC. Translating it yields CASSSRRRGSYNEQFF.

This sequence joins TRBV2 and TRBJ2-1, with 9 positions matching TRBD2. The trim removed 7 bases at V and 7 bases at J, leaving 8 bases unmatched. This CDR3 comprises 14 residues. The V gene's germline CDR1 is SNHLY and CDR2 FYNNEI. CDR3 nucleotides: TGTGCCAGCAAATCCGGGACTAGCCGTAATGAGCAGTTCTTC. This codes for CASKSGTSRNEQFF.

V and J are TRBV7-2 and TRBJ2-3, with 9 bases lining up with TRBD2. Trimming removed 4 bases from V and 3 bases from J; junction bases left unmatched: 14. The CDR3 consists of 18 residues. The V gene's germline CDR1 is SGHTA and CDR2 FQGNSA. The CDR3 DNA reads TGTGCCAGCAGCTATAGGGCTAGCGGGGCCCCGACGACAGATACGCAGTATTTT. Translated, it gives CASSYRASGAPTTDTQYF.

This clonotype was recorded a few times. This rearrangement joins TRBV15 to TRBJ2-6, with 13 bases that match TRBD2. Trimming took 5 bases from V and 3 from J; bases not matched to a gene: 16. From germline, CDR1 is LNHNV and CDR2 YYDKDF (reference sequence). The CDR3 is 21 amino acids. The CDR3 spells CATSCEYRLAGGGCGANVLTF. The CDR3 nucleotides read TGTGCCACCAGCTGCGAGTACAGACTAGCGGGAGGCGGTTGTGGGGCCAACGTCCTGACTTTC.

This rearrangement joins TRBV7-2 to TRBJ2-7, with D possibly being TRBD2 (7 bases). The germline CDR1 and CDR2 sequences are SGHTA and FQGNSA. The V gene lost 2 bases and the J gene lost 4 bases, with 15 bases spanning the gap. The CDR3 sequence is 15 residues long. The CDR3 spells CASSLYLGGRYEQYF. In DNA, the CDR3 is TGTGCCAGCAGCTTATATCTGGGGGGGCGGTACGAGCAGTACTTC.

The V and J genes are TRBV20-1 and TRBJ2-5; TRBD2 aligns across 7 bases. In germline, CDR1 is DFQATT, CDR2 SNEGSKA (reference sequence). The V and J ends lost 0 bases and 1 base, in that order; junction bases with no gene match: 2. The CDR3 is 14 amino acids. DNA for the CDR3: TGCAGTGCTAGAGATTGGACTAGCCAAGAGACCCAGTACTTC. It codes for CSARDWTSQETQYF.

This chain joins TRBV30 and TRBJ1-1, with D hard to call. CDR1 and CDR2 from the germline V gene are GTSNPN and SVGIG (reference sequence). The CDR3 totals 10 residues. With 7 bases removed from V and 7 bases from J, the gap between germline ends came to 10 bases. In nucleotides, the CDR3 is TGTGCCTTCTCCCGGCTTGAAGCTTTCTTT. Amino acid sequence: CAFSRLEAFF.

This clonotype appeared a few times. The chain uses TRBV5-4 and TRBJ2-7, with D unresolved. The CDR3 covers 16 residues. Trimming pared 0 bases from V and 0 bases from J, leaving 13 bases between. Per germline, CDR1 SGHNT and CDR2 YYREEE (reference sequence). The DNA of the CDR3 is TGTGCCAGCAGCTTGGAGGACCAGCCCTTCTCCTACGAGCAGTACTTC. This encodes CASSLEDQPFSYEQYF.

This clonotype was seen only a few times. This rearrangement joins TRBV5-4 to TRBJ2-3; 8 bases line up with TRBD2. The V segment lost 2 bases and the J segment 7 bases; nucleotides outside the gene matches: 9. CDR1 is SGHNT, CDR2 YYREEE, per germline (reference sequence). The CDR3 consists of 15 residues. The CDR3 loop reads CASSFDSGSRNTQYF. CDR3 sequence (DNA): TGTGCCAGCAGCTTTGACAGCGGGAGTAGGAATACGCAGTATTTT.

This clonotype has at least ten counts. The rearrangement links TRBV5-1 to TRBJ2-1; 12 bases map to TRBD2. The CDR3 has 19 amino acids. CDR1 and CDR2 (germline): SGHRS, YFSETQ. J lost 3 bases, V lost 4 bases, and 14 bases had no gene match. The CDR3 protein is CASSPRSPSGRAGYNEQFF. The CDR3 nucleotides are TGCGCCAGCAGCCCGCGGAGTCCTAGCGGGAGGGCCGGCTACAATGAGCAGTTCTTC. The whole variable domain, filled in from reference TRBV5-1 and TRBJ2-1, reads KAGVTQTPRYLIKTRGQQVTLSCSPISGHRSVSWYQQTPGQGLQFLFEYFSETQRNKGNFPGRFSGRQFSNSRSEMNVSTLELGDSALYLCASSPRSPSGRAGYNEQFFGPGTRLTVL.

This clonotype was counted between two and nine times. The rearrangement uses TRBV12-3 or TRBV12-4 and TRBJ2-1; TRBD2 agrees at 16 bases. With V trimmed by 8 bases and J by 2 bases, 6 bases remained unmatched. CDR3 length equals 17 residues. CDR3 amino acids: CASLGLAGGLTYNEQFF. In DNA, the CDR3 is TGTGCCAGCCTGGGACTAGCGGGAGGGCTAACCTACAATGAGCAGTTCTTC.

A few counts support this clonotype. The chain is built from TRBV5-6 and TRBJ1-2, with 7 bases aligning to TRBD1. The CDR3 extends over 16 amino acids. The trim removed 4 bases at V and 4 bases at J, leaving 13 bases unmatched. CDR1 and CDR2 (germline): SGHDT, YYEEEE. CDR3 sequence: CASSPYVYRDSYGYTF. CDR3 bases: TGTGCCAGCAGCCCTTATGTGTACCGGGACAGCTATGGCTACACCTTC.

The chain links TRBV29-1 to TRBJ2-1, with TRBD1 identical over 9 bases. There are 13 residues in the CDR3. V shed 6 bases, J shed 2 bases, and the junction held 2 bases outside the gene matches. Germline loops: CDR1 SQVTM, CDR2 ANQGSEA. CDR3 residues: CSVRTGAYNEQFF. CDR3 nucleotides: TGCAGCGTGCGGACAGGGGCCTACAATGAGCAGTTCTTC.

The rearrangement uses TRBV19 and TRBJ2-7; 8 bases match TRBD2. Germline CDR1 LNHDA, CDR2 SQIVND (reference sequence). Unmatched junction bases numbered 7, after V lost 3 bases and J lost 6 bases. This CDR3 has 14 amino acids. The CDR3 sequence: CASSIGGLVGEQYF. In DNA, the CDR3 is TGTGCCAGTAGTATCGGGGGACTAGTTGGCGAGCAGTACTTC.

This clonotype was seen only a few times. This chain links TRBV11-1 with TRBJ1-1, with a tentative D call TRBD1 (5 bases). This CDR3 has 14 residues. Germline CDR1 reads SGHAT; CDR2 reads FQDESV (reference sequence). Trimming removed 2 bases at V and 4 bases at J, with 11 bases between. The CDR3: CASSLRRASTEAFF. In nucleotides, the CDR3 is TGTGCCAGCAGCTTACGCAGGGCAAGCACTGAAGCTTTCTTT.

This clonotype turned up a few times. This chain connects TRBV12-3 or TRBV12-4 to TRBJ2-3; D gene unclear. This CDR3 region has 18 residues. V shed 7 bases and J shed 1 base, with 24 bases lying between them. CDR3 DNA: TGTGCCAGCATCCCCGGCTTGATCGTCGCCCGGGGCACAGATACGCAGTATTTT. Translation gives CASIPGLIVARGTDTQYF.